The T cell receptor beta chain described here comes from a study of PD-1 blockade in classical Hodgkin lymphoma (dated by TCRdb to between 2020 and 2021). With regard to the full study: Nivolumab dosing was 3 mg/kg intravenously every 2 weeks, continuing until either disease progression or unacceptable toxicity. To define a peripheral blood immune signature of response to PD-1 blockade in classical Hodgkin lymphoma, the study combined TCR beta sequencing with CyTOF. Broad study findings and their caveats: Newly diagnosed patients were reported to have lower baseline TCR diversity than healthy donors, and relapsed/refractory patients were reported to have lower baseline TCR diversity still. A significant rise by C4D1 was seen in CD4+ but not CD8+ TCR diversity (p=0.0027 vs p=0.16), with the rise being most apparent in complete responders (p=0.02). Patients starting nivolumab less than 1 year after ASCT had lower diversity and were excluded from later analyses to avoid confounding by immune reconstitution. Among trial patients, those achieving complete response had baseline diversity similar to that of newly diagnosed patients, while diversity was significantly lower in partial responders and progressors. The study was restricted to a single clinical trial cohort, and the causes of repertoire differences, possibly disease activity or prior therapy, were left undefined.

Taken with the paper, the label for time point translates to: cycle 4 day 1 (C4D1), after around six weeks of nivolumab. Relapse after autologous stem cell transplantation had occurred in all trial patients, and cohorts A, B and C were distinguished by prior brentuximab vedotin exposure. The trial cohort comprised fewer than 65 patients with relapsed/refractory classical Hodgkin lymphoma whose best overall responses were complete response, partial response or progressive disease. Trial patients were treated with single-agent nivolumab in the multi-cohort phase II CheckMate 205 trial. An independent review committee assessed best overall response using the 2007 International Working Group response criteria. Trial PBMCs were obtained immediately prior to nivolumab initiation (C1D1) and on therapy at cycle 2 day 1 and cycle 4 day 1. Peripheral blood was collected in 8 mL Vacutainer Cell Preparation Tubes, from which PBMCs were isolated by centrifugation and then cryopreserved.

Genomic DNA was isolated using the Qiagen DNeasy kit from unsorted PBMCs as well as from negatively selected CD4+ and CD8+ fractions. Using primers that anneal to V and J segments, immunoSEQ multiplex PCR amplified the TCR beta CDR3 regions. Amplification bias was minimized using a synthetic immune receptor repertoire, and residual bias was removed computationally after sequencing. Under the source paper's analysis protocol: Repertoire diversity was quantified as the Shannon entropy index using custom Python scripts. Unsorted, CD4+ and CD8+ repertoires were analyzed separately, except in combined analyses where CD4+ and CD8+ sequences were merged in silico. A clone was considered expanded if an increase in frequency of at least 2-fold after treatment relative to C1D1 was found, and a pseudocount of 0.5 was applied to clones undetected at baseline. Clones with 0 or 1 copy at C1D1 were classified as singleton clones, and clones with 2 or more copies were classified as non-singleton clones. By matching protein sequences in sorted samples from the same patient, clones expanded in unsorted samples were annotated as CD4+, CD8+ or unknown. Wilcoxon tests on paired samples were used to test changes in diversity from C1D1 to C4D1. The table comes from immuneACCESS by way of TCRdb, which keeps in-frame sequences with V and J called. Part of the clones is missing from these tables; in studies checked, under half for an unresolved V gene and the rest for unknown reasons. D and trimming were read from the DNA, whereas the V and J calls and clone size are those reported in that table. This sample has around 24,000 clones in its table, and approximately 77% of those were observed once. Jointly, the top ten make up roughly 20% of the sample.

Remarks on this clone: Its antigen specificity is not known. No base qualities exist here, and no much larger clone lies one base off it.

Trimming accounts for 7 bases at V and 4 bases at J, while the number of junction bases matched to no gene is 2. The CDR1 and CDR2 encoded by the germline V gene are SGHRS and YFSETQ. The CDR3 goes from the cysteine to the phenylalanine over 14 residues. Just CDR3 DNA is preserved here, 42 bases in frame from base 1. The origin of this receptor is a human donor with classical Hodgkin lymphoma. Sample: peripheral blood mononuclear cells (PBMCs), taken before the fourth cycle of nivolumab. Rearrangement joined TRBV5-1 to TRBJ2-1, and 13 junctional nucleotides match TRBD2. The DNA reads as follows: TGCGCCAGCTCGACTAGCGGGGGGTACAATGAGCAGTTCTTC. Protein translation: CASSTSGGYNEQFF.